The entry that follows covers one TCR beta chain sequence. As yet, its antigen is unknown. A sample-barcoded 5' primer and a J-beta primer mix were used in a second PCR of roughly 6 to 11 cycles. Using its own MiXCR run on the 5' RACE reads, TCRdb lists one record per CDR3 protein. The data hold about 780,000 distinct CDR3 sequences, with about 46% observed a single time. Per the germline V gene, CDR1 is MNHNS and CDR2 is SASEGT. The CDR3 spans 15 residues. This entry belongs to a study of blood T cells in healthy people across ages. Study results and caveats: Age brought a roughly linear fall in TCR beta diversity measured per million T cells.

This chain connects TRBV6-1 to TRBJ2-7, with D unclear. The tail of the sequence fits TRBJ2-5 better, so the J call may be wrong. This TCR derives from a man older than 75 in good health. Sample: blood. The CDR3 sequence: CASSEDVTAEETQYF. The DNA for the CDR3 is TGTGCCAGCAGTGAAGATGTCACAGCCGAAGAGACCCAGTACTTC.